The 8 T cell receptor beta chains in this list originate from one sample, sequenced in a study of CD8+CD57+ T cells in acquired aplastic anemia. According to the study, genomic DNA was the template for TCR beta VDJ and CDR3 profiling. TCRdb reprocessed the reads via MiXCR and lists one record per CDR3 protein. Of under 500,000 distinct CDR3 sequences listed, approximately 32% are singletons. Patients selected for sequencing had displayed CD8+CD57+ cell expansion by flow cytometry. Sequencing used sorted CD4+, CD8+, or CD8+CD57+ T cells (not recorded which) from PBMCs. The receptors stem from a human donor with aplastic anemia.

This clonotype was detected only a few times. The chain uses TRBV5-6 and TRBJ1-1; no reliable D call. The V gene's germline CDR1 is SGHDT and CDR2 YYEEEE. The CDR3 length is 13 residues. Trimming removed 5 bases from V and 1 base from J, with 9 bases in between. As DNA, the CDR3 is TGTGCCAGCAGTTCCCCTTGGAACACTGAAGCTTTCTTT. Translation gives CASSSPWNTEAFF.

In this sample, this clonotype turned up a few times. This chain uses TRBV3-1 with TRBJ1-2; 7 bases are shared with TRBD1. The CDR3 extends over 16 amino acids. Germline trimming cut 0 bases from V and 8 bases from J; bases unmatched to any gene: 12. Per germline, CDR1 LGHDT and CDR2 YNNKEL (reference sequence). CDR3 coding DNA: TGTGCCAGCAGCCAAGAAGGGATGACAGGGATGCTGGGCTACACCTTC. It is translated as CASSQEGMTGMLGYTF.

This clonotype has just a few counts. The chain links TRBV4-2 to TRBJ2-6; D ambiguous. The germline V and J ends were trimmed by 3 bases and 0 bases, with 6 bases remaining between them. Germline V gene sequence: CDR1 LGHNA, CDR2 YNFKEQ. The CDR3 spans 15 residues. The CDR3, as DNA: TGTGCCAGCAGCCAGATAGACTCTGGGGCCAACGTCCTGACTTTC. Protein product: CASSQIDSGANVLTF.

The gene calls are TRBV18 and TRBJ1-5, with TRBD1 matching over 9 bases. Per the germline V gene, CDR1 is KGHSH and CDR2 is LQKENI. J lost 7 bases, V lost 6 bases, and 4 bases had no gene match. The CDR3 is 13 residues long. CDR3 DNA sequence: TGTGCCAGCTCTGGACAGGGGAAACAGCCCCAGCATTTT. It yields the protein CASSGQGKQPQHF.

This clonotype has a count of ten or more. The chain couples TRBV2 to TRBJ2-1, with a tentative D call TRBD1 (5 bases). The CDR3 loop spans 15 amino acids. V was shortened by 3 bases and J by 1 base, with 10 bases between the two germline ends. Germline CDR1 and CDR2: SNHLY and FYNNEI. The CDR3 is CASSETAGSYNEQFF. CDR3 DNA: TGTGCCAGCAGTGAGACGGCAGGGTCCTACAATGAGCAGTTCTTC.

This clonotype appeared many times. The chain is built from TRBV20-1 and TRBJ2-7; maybe TRBD1 (6 bases). The germline gives CDR1 DFQATT, CDR2 SNEGSKA (reference sequence). There are 12 residues in the CDR3. Trimming left V 4 bases short and J 2 bases short, with 9 bases between. CDR3 DNA: TGCAGTGCTATAGACAGGACCTACGAGCAGTACTTC. Translating it yields CSAIDRTYEQYF.

CDR3 residues: CATSRAAGWQETQYF. The CDR3 DNA reads TGTGCCACCAGCAGAGCCGCAGGGTGGCAAGAGACCCAGTACTTC. The chain couples TRBV15 to TRBJ2-5; TRBD1 is a possible D gene (5 bases). The CDR3 has 15 residues. Germline CDR1 is LNHNV and CDR2 is YYDKDF (reference sequence). The V end lost 1 base, the J end lost 2 bases, and 11 bases lay between the germline ends.

The chain links TRBV24-1 to TRBJ1-4, with 8 bases identical to TRBD1. The V gene's germline CDR1 is KGHDR and CDR2 SFDVKD. The CDR3 is 17 amino acids. Trimming at V came to 3 bases and at J to 6 bases, leaving 11 bases not matched to a gene. The CDR3 reads CATSDPGTTGGDEKLFF. The CDR3 DNA is TGTGCCACCAGTGATCCCGGCACCACAGGGGGGGATGAAAAACTGTTTTTT.